This T cell receptor (beta chain) appears in the sequencing data of a study of shared clonotypes between healthy human individuals. Produced via immunoSEQ multiplex PCR; TCRdb's table is partial and in-frame only. This sample has about 960,000 clones, with roughly 72% found just once. This CDR3 has 14 residues. Trimming took 5 bases from V and 6 from J, leaving 16 bases between them. CDR1 is MDHEN, CDR2 SYDVKM, per germline. Study findings and constraints: Naive subsets tended to show greater estimated richness than memory subsets.

Remarks on this clone: Antigen: not known.

All the donors were Caucasian adults who lived in Nashville, Tennessee. The TCR comes from a man younger than 35 in good health. The sequenced material came from memory CD4+ T cells sorted from blood. Subset specified: CD45RA-negative fraction. V is TRBV28 and J is TRBJ1-2; D unresolved. The CDR3 loop reads CASSPTTLIHGYTF. CDR3 nucleotide sequence: TGTGCCAGCAGTCCGACGACACTAATCCATGGCTACACCTTC.